One T cell receptor (beta chain) is described in this entry. There is no known antigen for this receptor. Base-call qualities are not available, and no considerably larger clone is one nucleotide away. The CDR3 regions of human TCRbeta chains were analyzed by immunosequencing. In the authors' own workflow: Repertoire TCRs were checked for matches against a reference library of SARS-CoV-2-specific TCRs that had been generated using the MIRA antigen-specificity platform. Breadth meant the fraction of unique TCRs that were SARS-CoV-2-associated, whereas depth meant the fraction of total T cells that were SARS-CoV-2-associated. Using the MIRA data, every spike-specific TCR was mapped to the spike region that the TCR reacted to and assigned to either a CD4 or a CD8 class. Log10-transformed breadth and depth values were compared by one-way ANOVA with Sidak's multiple comparisons tests. TCRdb obtained this table from immuneACCESS and retained in-frame rearrangements with V and J assigned. These tables miss some clones; where compared with another copy, unresolved V genes account for less than half of the shortfall, and the remainder is unexplained. V and J calls and clone size are given by that table; D and trimming were obtained from the DNA. Present in this sample are nearly 110,000 clones, roughly 88% of which were seen just once. Roughly 5.1% of the sample belongs to the ten largest clones.

The sample belongs to a study of T cell responses to AZD1222 COVID-19 vaccine (dated by TCRdb to the early 2020s). Looking at the study overall: AZD1222 recipients with second doses at about 4 weeks or about 12 weeks were pooled, because spike-specific TCR depth and breadth did not differ between schedules. TCR sequencing covered 233 trial participants: 200 to 210 given two doses of AZD1222 and 26 given two doses of MenACWY control vaccine. Trial participants were enrolled by age into 18-55, 56-69 and 70-plus year subgroups, with roughly 160, 29 and 62 TCR-sequenced participants respectively.

A distance of 13 bases separates the germline ends of V and J, which lose 7 bases and 7 bases respectively. The CDR3 goes from the cysteine to the phenylalanine over 12 residues. The read is trimmed to its CDR3 DNA, 36 bases read in frame from base 1. Sequences MDHEN (CDR1) and SYDVKM (CDR2) are obtained from the germline V gene. In light of the paper, this sample's time point label describes: baseline before first vaccination. Vaccinee samples were obtained from the UK trials COV001 and COV002, which included a single-blind randomized controlled phase 2/3 trial of AZD1222 (ChAdOx1 nCoV-19) in healthy adults. Trial participant PBMC samples were collected at day 0 and day 28 after the second dose for TCRbeta chain sequencing. The paper as a whole reports these results and caveats: The vaccine-associated CD4 TCRs covered the entire spike protein, and the dominant responses fell in regions 160-218 and 743-854. In the small 56-69-year group, the increase in depth fell short of significance, most likely because of low power. Nearly half of unique spike-specific TCRs reportedly recognized epitopes outside regions mutated in the B.1.351 and B.1.1.7 variants. Conclusions about previously exposed vaccinees are limited because only 6 or 7 AZD1222 recipients were SARS-CoV-2 seropositive at baseline. Participants were mostly white British and included more females than males, and it was suggested by the authors that clonal diversity may have been underestimated. Because no samples from the day 14 peak response were available, repertoires could be characterized only after the peak T cell response. After two AZD1222 doses, both the breadth and the depth of spike-specific TCRs were significantly higher than at day 0 and than in MenACWY recipients.

The V gene is TRBV28 and the J gene is TRBJ1-1, with the identity of the D gene unclear. The input for sequencing was peripheral blood, taken on day 0 of AZD1222 vaccination. The sequence derives from an adult in good health. The DNA reads as follows: TGTGCCAGCATTTCATATCAGAATGAAGCTTTCTTT. The encoded protein is CASISYQNEAFF.